This TCR beta chain was identified during a study of vaccination and CD4 T cells after COVID-19. About this clonotype itself: The antigen is unknown.

V was trimmed by 6 bases and J by 7 bases, leaving 13 bases between them. The CDR3 loop spans 14 amino acids. Germline V gene lookup returns CDR1 MGHDK and CDR2 SYGVNS. Treatment of the sample: roughly 10-day PBMC culture with coronavirus spike peptide pools or control peptides (ViraFEST assay). These CD4+ T cells came from an unexposed donor, sampled before the COVID-19 pandemic (2011-2018). ViraFEST grew antigen-specific T cells using peptide pools, then sequenced TCRs. The study sequenced cultured CD4+ T cell DNA using the Oncomine TCR Beta short-read assay. Someone extracted genomic DNA from cultured CD4+ T cells. TCRdb reanalysed the PCR reads using MiXCR and keeps one entry per CDR3 protein. The sample holds around 10,000 distinct CDR3 sequences; less than 35% are singletons and the top ten take over 15%. Study-wide findings and caveats: Convalescent patients' median share of reactive clones seen only post-vaccination was around 84%.

The V call is TRBV25-1, the J call TRBJ1-6; tentatively, D is TRBD1 (5 bases). The TCR sequence derives from a human donor in good health. The sequenced sample was CD4+ T cells from blood, cultured in vitro. The CDR3 DNA reads TGTGCCAGCAGGGGGATAGGGGACAATTCACCCCTCCACTTT. Residues: CASRGIGDNSPLHF.